This T cell receptor beta chain was sequenced for a study of beta chain features in type 1 diabetes. Study-wide results and caveats: Type 1 diabetes patients had moderately but significantly shorter TCRB CDR3s in all four CD4+ subsets. Possible PCR preference for shorter templates applied equally to patients and controls. These data did not resolve whether HLA type affects TCRB rearrangement.

This clone has only a few counts. What it recognizes is unknown. TCRB transcripts that were expressed got sequenced, as all of the isolated RNA had been reverse transcribed. Generated by immunoSEQ multiplex PCR, the TCRdb table keeps only in-frame clones and is missing some. The repertoire holds approximately 250,000 clones, with under 13% as singletons. The material sequenced was naive CD4+ T cells from blood. The receptor comes from a man younger than 40 with type 1 diabetes.

The CDR3 loop reads CASSGQGASYNSPLHF. The CDR3 bases are TGTGCCAGTAGTGGACAGGGGGCTTCCTATAATTCACCCCTCCACTTT. The chain uses TRBV19 and TRBJ1-6, with 11 bases matching TRBD1. The germline V gene has CDR1 LNHDA and CDR2 SQIVND (reference sequence). Trimming at V came to 5 bases and at J to 1 base, leaving 1 base not matched to a gene. The CDR3 runs to 16 residues. The full variable domain, in which reference TRBV19 and TRBJ1-6 provide the parts outside the CDR3, is DGGITQSPKYLFRKEGQNVTLSCEQNLNHDAMYWYRQDPGQGLRLIYYSQIVNDFQKGDIAEGYSVSREKKESFPLTVTSAQKNPTAFYLCASSGQGASYNSPLHFGNGTRLTVT.